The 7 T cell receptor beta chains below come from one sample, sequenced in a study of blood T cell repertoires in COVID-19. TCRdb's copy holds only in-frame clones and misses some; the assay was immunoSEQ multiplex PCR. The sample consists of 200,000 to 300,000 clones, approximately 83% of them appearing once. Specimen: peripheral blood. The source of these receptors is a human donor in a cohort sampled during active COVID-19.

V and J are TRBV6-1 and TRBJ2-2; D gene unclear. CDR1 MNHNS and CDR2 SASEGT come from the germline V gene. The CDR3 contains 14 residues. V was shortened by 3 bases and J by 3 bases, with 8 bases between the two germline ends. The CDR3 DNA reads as TGTGCCAGCAGTGATATTTTTGACACCGGGGAGCTGTTTTTT. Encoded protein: CASSDIFDTGELFF.

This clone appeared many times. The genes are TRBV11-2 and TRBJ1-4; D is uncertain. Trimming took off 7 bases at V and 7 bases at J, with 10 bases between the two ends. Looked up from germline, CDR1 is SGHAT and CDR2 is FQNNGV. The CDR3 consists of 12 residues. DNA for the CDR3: TGTGCCAGCACGGGGAGTAGTGAAAAACTGTTTTTT. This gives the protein CASTGSSEKLFF.

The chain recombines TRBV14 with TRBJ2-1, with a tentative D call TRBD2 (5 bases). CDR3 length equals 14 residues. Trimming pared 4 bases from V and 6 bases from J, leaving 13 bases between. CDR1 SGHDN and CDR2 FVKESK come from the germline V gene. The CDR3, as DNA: TGTGCCAGCAGCCCCCTCCGGGGATCCAATGAGCAGTTCTTC. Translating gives CASSPLRGSNEQFF.

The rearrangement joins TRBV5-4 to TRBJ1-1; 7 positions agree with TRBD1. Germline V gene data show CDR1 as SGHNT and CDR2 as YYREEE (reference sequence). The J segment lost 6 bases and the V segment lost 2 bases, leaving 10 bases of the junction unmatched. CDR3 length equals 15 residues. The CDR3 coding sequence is TGTGCCAGCAGCTTCTTTTCACAGGGGAGGTCTGAAGCTTTCTTT. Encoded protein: CASSFFSQGRSEAFF.

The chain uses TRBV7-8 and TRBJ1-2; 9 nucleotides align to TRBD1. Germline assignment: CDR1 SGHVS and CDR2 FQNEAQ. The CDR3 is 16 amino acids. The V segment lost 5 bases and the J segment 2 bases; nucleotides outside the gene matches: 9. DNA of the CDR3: TGTGCCAGCAGCCCCGGGACAGGGACTATCAACTATGGCTACACCTTC. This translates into CASSPGTGTINYGYTF.

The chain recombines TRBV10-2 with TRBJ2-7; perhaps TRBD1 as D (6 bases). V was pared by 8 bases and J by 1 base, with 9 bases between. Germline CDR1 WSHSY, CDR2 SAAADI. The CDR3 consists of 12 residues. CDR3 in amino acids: CASADSSYEQYF. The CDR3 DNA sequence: TGCGCCAGCGCGGACAGTTCCTACGAGCAGTACTTC.

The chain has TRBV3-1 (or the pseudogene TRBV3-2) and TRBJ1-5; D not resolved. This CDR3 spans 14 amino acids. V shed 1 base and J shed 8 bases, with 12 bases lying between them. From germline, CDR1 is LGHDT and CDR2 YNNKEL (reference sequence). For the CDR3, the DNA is TGTGCCAGCAGCCAAGTTACGGGGTCCGAGCCCCAGCATTTT. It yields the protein CASSQVTGSEPQHF.